This TCR beta chain stems from a study of blood T cell repertoires in COVID-19. As handled by the study authors: Estimation of nucleated cell counts relied on the amplification of reference gene primers. Repertoires were generated with immunoSEQ multiplex PCR, while TCRdb's copy carries only in-frame clones and drops some. The V and J calls and clone size are taken from that table; D and trimming were inferred from the DNA. This table holds nearly 300,000 clones, over 85% found once. This clone turned up a few times. Other nucleotide sequences from this sample produce the same CDR3. Cohort allocation depended upon clinical history that participants reported. V gave up 5 bases and J gave up 3 bases; unmatched junction bases: 4. Germline CDR1 MDHEN, CDR2 SYDVKM. The CDR3 consists of 14 residues.

The sequence was collected from a woman in her forties or fifties who had been exposed to COVID-19. The chain links TRBV28 to TRBJ1-5; 7 bases fit TRBD1. Sequenced material: PBMCs or T cells enriched from blood (not recorded which). DNA for the CDR3: TGTGCCAGCAGTCCACAGGGGAACAATCAGCCCCAGCATTTT. It codes for CASSPQGNNQPQHF. Variable domain in full (rest from reference TRBV28 and TRBJ1-5): DVKVTQSSRYLVKRTGEKVFLECVQDMDHENMFWYRQDPGLGLRLIYFSYDVKMKEKGDIPEGYSVSREKKERFSLILESASTNQTSMYLCASSPQGNNQPQHFGDGTRLSIL.